This section outlines one T cell receptor (beta chain) sequence together with its context. Alopecia areata patients provided lesional scalp punch biopsies and peripheral blood. The sample belongs to a study of CD8+ T cells in alopecia areata. About the study: Among treated patients, oral tofacitinib was administered at 5 to 10 mg twice daily.

Deletions cut 0 bases from V and 7 bases from J, with 6 bases between. The CDR3 consists of 11 residues. CDR1 and CDR2 from the germline V gene are GTSNPN and SVGIG (reference sequence). After isolation, RNA underwent reverse transcription to generate cDNA as the sequencing template. Sequencing was performed with immunoSEQ multiplex PCR; in TCRdb, only in-frame clones are kept and a portion is missing. The data contain roughly 150,000 clones, 45% to 60% of them singletons. This sequence originates from a human donor with alopecia areata. Sequencing was carried out using CD4+ T cells sorted from blood. The chain joins TRBV30 to TRBJ2-5; D gene uncertain. The CDR3 sequence: CAWSVALTQYF. Here the CDR3 DNA reads TGTGCCTGGAGTGTAGCGTTGACCCAGTACTTC.